This passage covers 19 T cell receptor beta chains from one sample sequenced in a study of beta chain features in type 1 diabetes. Reverse transcription of all isolated RNA meant that expressed TCRB transcripts were sequenced. Profiled with immunoSEQ multiplex PCR; TCRdb holds only in-frame clones, not every one. Seen here are 850,000 to 900,000 clones, about 17% observed once, and the top ten hold 0.023%. Sequenced: naive CD4+ T cells from blood. These receptors all stem from a woman aged 18-29 years in good health.

The rearrangement links TRBV28 to TRBJ1-2; D is unclear. Germline V CDR1 and CDR2: MDHEN, SYDVKM. The CDR3 covers 13 residues. Trimming shortened V by 5 bases and J by 3 bases, and 10 bases separated the two germline ends. CDR3 in DNA: TGTGCCAGCAGTGAGCAAGTTCACTATGGCTACACCTTC. This codes for CASSEQVHYGYTF.

This clone was counted only a few times. J is TRBJ2-5 and V is TRBV7-9; the D gene is possibly TRBD2 (6 bases). CDR3 length: 15 residues. Trimming removed 3 bases from V and 12 bases from J, with 23 bases in between. Per the germline V gene, CDR1 is SEHNR and CDR2 is FQNEAQ (reference sequence). The DNA of the CDR3 is TGTGCCAGCAGCTTCTGGACTAACCCCACCGAGGTGAAGTACTTC. Amino acids: CASSFWTNPTEVKYF.

This clone has only one observation. The chain links TRBV19 to TRBJ1-5, with 8 bases aligning to TRBD1. The trim removed 5 bases at V and 4 bases at J, leaving 7 bases unmatched. This CDR3 comprises 15 residues. Germline values: CDR1 LNHDA, CDR2 SQIVND (reference sequence). The CDR3 sequence: CASSFRQGRNQPQHF. The CDR3 DNA reads TGTGCCAGTAGTTTCCGACAGGGGCGAAATCAGCCCCAGCATTTT.

Points on this clone: Different DNA sequences within this sample yield the same CDR3. The V and J genes are TRBV7-9 and TRBJ2-3, with D perhaps matching TRBD1 or TRBD2 (5 bases each). Germline V gene sequence: CDR1 SEHNR, CDR2 FQNEAQ (reference sequence). The CDR3 is 14 amino acids. The V end lost 3 bases, the J end lost 8 bases, and 15 bases lay between the germline ends. For the CDR3, the DNA is TGTGCCAGCAGCTTCGGTGGGGGTAGGGTTACGCAGTATTTT. The encoded protein is CASSFGGGRVTQYF.

This clone was counted only a few times. The chain combines TRBV10-3 with TRBJ2-2; D unclear. V gave up 3 bases and J gave up 0 bases, with 11 bases separating them. The V gene's germline CDR1 is ENHRY and CDR2 SYGVKD. The CDR3 loop spans 16 amino acids. CDR3 residues: CAISDRNPSNTGELFF. CDR3 DNA: TGTGCCATCAGTGATAGGAACCCTTCGAACACCGGGGAGCTGTTTTTT.

This sequence joins TRBV6-6 and TRBJ2-1, with D possibly matching TRBD2 (5 bases). Per germline, CDR1 MNHNY and CDR2 SVGAGI (reference sequence). The CDR3 extends over 13 amino acids. V dropped 7 bases and J dropped 5 bases, with 12 bases sitting between them. The CDR3 DNA reads as TGTGCCAGCAACGAGCGGACCAACAATGAGCAGTTCTTC. This translates into CASNERTNNEQFF.

The gene calls are TRBV29-1 and TRBJ2-1; 9 nucleotides agree with TRBD1. This CDR3 has 14 residues. Germline V gene sequence: CDR1 SQVTM, CDR2 ANQGSEA. The ends lost 5 bases at V and 4 bases at J; junction bases unmatched: 6. The CDR3 loop is CSVKQGAHYNEQFF. The CDR3 region has the DNA TGCAGCGTTAAACAGGGGGCACATTACAATGAGCAGTTCTTC.

This clone has a handful of counts. A read error may account for a junction end that differs from germline. This chain's CDR3 is CASSLSASAQGTQYF. CDR3 bases: TGTGCCAGCAGTTTATCGGCTAGCGCCCAAGGGACCCAGTACTTC. The chain carries TRBV28 and TRBJ2-5; a weak D match, TRBD2 (6 bases). CDR1 is MDHEN, CDR2 SYDVKM, per germline. CDR3 size: 15 residues.

This clone was counted a few times. The genes are TRBV4-3 and TRBJ1-4; D possibly corresponds to TRBD1 (5 bases). Trimming shortened V by 1 base and J by 8 bases, and 14 bases separated the two germline ends. Germline V gene lookup returns CDR1 LGHNA and CDR2 YSLEER. This CDR3 contains 15 residues. CDR3 in DNA: TGCGCCAGCAGCCAAGCGAGCGCCGGGGGAGAAAAACTGTTTTTT. This gives the protein CASSQASAGGEKLFF.

The chain has TRBV6-9 and TRBJ2-7, with D perhaps matching TRBD2 (6 bases). Trimming cost V 2 bases and J 5 bases, with 19 bases left between them. Germline values: CDR1 MNHGY, CDR2 SVAAGI. This CDR3 is 16 amino acids long. CDR3 residues: CASSYASGGAANEQYF. The CDR3 DNA is TGTGCCAGCAGTTATGCCTCCGGAGGGGCAGCCAACGAGCAGTACTTC.

This chain uses TRBV11-2 with TRBJ2-7, with 10 bases identical to TRBD2. Germline V lookup: CDR1 SGHAT, CDR2 FQNNGV. The V gene end was trimmed by 3 bases and the J gene end by 3 bases; junction bases not matched to a gene: 8. This CDR3 has 16 residues. The CDR3 coding sequence is TGTGCCAGCAGCTTCTCAGGACTAGCGGACTTCTACGAGCAGTACTTC. It encodes CASSFSGLADFYEQYF.

The chain combines TRBV7-8 with TRBJ2-3, with no clear D. The V gene's germline CDR1 is SGHVS and CDR2 FQNEAQ. Between the trimmed V and J ends, which lost 5 bases and 4 bases, there was a span of 19 bases. The CDR3 totals 16 residues. CDR3 in amino acids: CASSHQTLQSSDTQYF. CDR3 nucleotide sequence: TGTGCCAGCAGCCACCAGACTCTACAAAGTTCAGATACGCAGTATTTT.

V usage is TRBV7-9 and J usage is TRBJ2-7, with TRBD1 matching 7 bases. The CDR3 is 14 residues long. Germline V gives CDR1 SEHNR, CDR2 FQNEAQ (reference sequence). V dropped 5 bases and J dropped 5; count of bases not matched to a gene: 9. The CDR3 DNA follows: TGTGCCAGCAGCCCGACAGGGTGGCGTAACGAGCAGTACTTC. This sequence encodes CASSPTGWRNEQYF.

The DNA for the CDR3 is TGTGCCAGCAGTCTTCGACAGGGGTACACGCAGTACTTC. It translates to CASSLRQGYTQYF. The rearrangement joins TRBV28 to TRBJ2-7; 8 bases fit TRBD1. This CDR3 is built from 13 residues. Germline V CDR1 and CDR2: MDHEN, SYDVKM. J lost 9 bases, V lost 5 bases, and 9 bases had no gene match.

This clone turned up a few times. The rearrangement links TRBV4-1 to TRBJ2-5; possible D gene TRBD1, 6 bases. This CDR3 has 15 residues. Per germline, CDR1 MGHRA and CDR2 YSYEKL. V was shortened by 3 bases and J by 5 bases, with 16 bases between the two germline ends. CDR3 region: CASSQAGPRGETQYF. CDR3 in DNA: TGCGCCAGCAGCCAGGCAGGGCCAAGGGGGGAGACCCAGTACTTC.

Only a few counts were recorded for this clone. The chain uses TRBV7-2 and TRBJ2-7, with TRBD1 identical over 7 bases. V dropped 5 bases and J dropped 0; count of bases not matched to a gene: 7. The CDR3 is 15 residues long. From germline, CDR1 is SGHTA and CDR2 FQGNSA. The CDR3 bases are TGTGCCAGCAGCCCCTCCGGGACAGCCTCCTACGAGCAGTACTTC. It yields the protein CASSPSGTASYEQYF.

The V gene is TRBV4-3, the J gene TRBJ2-4; 7 bases align to TRBD1. Germline V gene data show CDR1 as LGHNA and CDR2 as YSLEER. The trim removed 0 bases at V and 0 bases at J, leaving 11 bases unmatched. The CDR3 totals 19 residues. The CDR3 sequence: CASSQESGTDVLAKNIQYF. CDR3 nucleotides: TGCGCCAGCAGCCAAGAATCAGGGACAGATGTTCTAGCCAAAAACATTCAGTACTTC.

This clone was picked up a small number of times. This chain uses TRBV19 with TRBJ1-2, with 9 bases aligning to TRBD1. CDR3 size: 13 residues. J gave up 8 bases and V 6 bases, and 7 bases lay outside the gene matches. Germline V gives CDR1 LNHDA, CDR2 SQIVND (reference sequence). The CDR3 protein is CASSIGTGSGYTF. Written as DNA, the CDR3 is TGTGCCAGTAGCATTGGGACAGGGAGCGGCTACACCTTC.

This clone has more than one count but fewer than ten. The J gene is TRBJ2-7, the V gene TRBV27; possibly TRBD1 for D (6 bases). V was cut by 6 bases and J by 3 bases, with 15 bases left in between. The length of the CDR3 is 14 residues. Germline V gives CDR1 MNHEY, CDR2 SMNVEV (reference sequence). In nucleotides, the CDR3 is TGTGCCAGCAGCCGTCAGGGGTTAGTCTACGAGCAGTACTTC. Amino acids: CASSRQGLVYEQYF.